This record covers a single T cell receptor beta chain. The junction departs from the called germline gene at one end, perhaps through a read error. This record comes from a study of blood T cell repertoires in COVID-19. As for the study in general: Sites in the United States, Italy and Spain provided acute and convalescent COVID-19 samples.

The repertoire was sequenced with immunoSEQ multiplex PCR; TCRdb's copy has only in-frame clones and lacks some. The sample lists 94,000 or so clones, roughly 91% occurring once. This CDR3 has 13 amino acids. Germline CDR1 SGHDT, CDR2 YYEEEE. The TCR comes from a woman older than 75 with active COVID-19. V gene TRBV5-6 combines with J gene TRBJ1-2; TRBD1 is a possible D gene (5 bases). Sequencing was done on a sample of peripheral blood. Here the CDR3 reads CASTLGREDGYTF. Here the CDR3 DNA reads TGTGCCAGCACCTTGGGCAGGGAAGATGGCTACACCTTC.